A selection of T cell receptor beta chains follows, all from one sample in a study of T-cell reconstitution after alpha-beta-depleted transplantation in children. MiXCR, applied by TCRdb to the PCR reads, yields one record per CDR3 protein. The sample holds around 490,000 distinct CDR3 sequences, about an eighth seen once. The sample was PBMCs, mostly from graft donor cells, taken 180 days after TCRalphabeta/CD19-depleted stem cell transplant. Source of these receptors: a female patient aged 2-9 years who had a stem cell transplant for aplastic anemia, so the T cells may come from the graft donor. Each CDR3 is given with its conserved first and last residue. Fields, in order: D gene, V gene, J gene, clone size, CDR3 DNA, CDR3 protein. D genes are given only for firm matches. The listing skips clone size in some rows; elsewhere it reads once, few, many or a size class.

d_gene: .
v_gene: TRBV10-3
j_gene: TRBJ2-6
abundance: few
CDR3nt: TGTGCCATCAGTGAGATTGGGGGCCTAGGTCACTCTGGGGCCAACGTCCTGACTTTC
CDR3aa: CAISEIGGLGHSGANVLTF

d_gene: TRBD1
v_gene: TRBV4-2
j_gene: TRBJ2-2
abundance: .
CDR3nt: TGTGCCAGCAGCCGCGGGACAGGGCCGAACACCGGGGAGCTGTTTTTT
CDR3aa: CASSRGTGPNTGELFF

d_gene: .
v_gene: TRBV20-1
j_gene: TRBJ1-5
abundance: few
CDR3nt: TGCAGTGCTAGAGATCTTCTCAGGGGCAATGATCAGCCCCAGCATTTT
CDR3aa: CSARDLLRGNDQPQHF

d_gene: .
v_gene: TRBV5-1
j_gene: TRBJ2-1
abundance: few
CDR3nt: TGCGCCAGCAGCTTGGTCTTCCGCTCCTACAATGAGCAGTTCTTC
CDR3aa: CASSLVFRSYNEQFF

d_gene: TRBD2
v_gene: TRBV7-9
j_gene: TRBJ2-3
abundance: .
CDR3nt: TGTGCCAGCAGCTTACGTAGCGGGGGTAACACAGATACGCAGTATTTT
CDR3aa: CASSLRSGGNTDTQYF

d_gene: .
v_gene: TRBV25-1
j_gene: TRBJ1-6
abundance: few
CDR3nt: TGTGCCAGCAGTGAATATGGTTCACCCCTCCACTTT
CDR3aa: CASSEYGSPLHF

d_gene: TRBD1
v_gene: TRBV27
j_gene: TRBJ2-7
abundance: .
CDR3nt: TGTGCCAGCAGGCGTCGACAGGGCTACTACGAGCAGTACTTC
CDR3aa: CASRRRQGYYEQYF

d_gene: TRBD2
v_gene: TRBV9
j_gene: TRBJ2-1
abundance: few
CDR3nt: TGTGCCAGCAGCGTATCTAGCGGGAGTGGTGAGCAGTTCTTC
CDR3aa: CASSVSSGSGEQFF

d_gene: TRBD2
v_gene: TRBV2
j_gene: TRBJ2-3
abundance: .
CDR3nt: TGTGCCAGCATCTCACTAGCGGGAGGTAGCACAAATACGCAGTATTTT
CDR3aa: CASISLAGGSTNTQYF

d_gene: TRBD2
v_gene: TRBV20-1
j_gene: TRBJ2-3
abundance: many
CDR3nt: TGCAGTGCTAGAGAACTAGCGGGCACAGATACGCAGTATTTT
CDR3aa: CSARELAGTDTQYF

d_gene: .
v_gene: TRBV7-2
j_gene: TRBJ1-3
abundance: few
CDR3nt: TGTGCCAGCAGCTTAGCCGGGGGGACCGGAAACACCATATATTTT
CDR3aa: CASSLAGGTGNTIYF

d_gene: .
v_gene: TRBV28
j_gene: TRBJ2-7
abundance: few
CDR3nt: TGTGCCAGCAATCGAAGGGGGGGGGCCTACGAGCAGTACTTC
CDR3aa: CASNRRGGAYEQYF

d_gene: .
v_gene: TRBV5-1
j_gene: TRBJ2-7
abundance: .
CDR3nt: TGCGCCAGCAGCTGGGGGTCGCCGGTAGAGTCCTACGAGCAGTACTTC
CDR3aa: CASSWGSPVESYEQYF

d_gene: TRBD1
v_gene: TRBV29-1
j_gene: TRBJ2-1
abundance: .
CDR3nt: TGCAGCGTTTGGACAGGGAGCTCCTACAATGAGCAGTTCTTC
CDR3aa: CSVWTGSSYNEQFF

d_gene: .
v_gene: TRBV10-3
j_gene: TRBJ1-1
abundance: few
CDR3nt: TGTGCCATCAGTGAACAGGGGAACACTGAAGCTTTCTTT
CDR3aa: CAISEQGNTEAFF

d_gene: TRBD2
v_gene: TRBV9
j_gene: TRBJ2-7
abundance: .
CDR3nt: TGTGCCAGCAGCGTAGGGGGGGGTCGGGCCTACGAGCAGTACTTC
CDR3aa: CASSVGGGRAYEQYF

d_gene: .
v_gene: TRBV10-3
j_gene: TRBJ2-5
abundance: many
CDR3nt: TGTGCCATCAGTGGGCTAGACCAAGAGACCCAGTACTTC
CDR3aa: CAISGLDQETQYF

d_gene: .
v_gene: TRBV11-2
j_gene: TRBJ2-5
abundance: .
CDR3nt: TGTGCCAGCAGCTTAGTCAGTCTTCAAGAGACCCAGTACTTC
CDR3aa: CASSLVSLQETQYF

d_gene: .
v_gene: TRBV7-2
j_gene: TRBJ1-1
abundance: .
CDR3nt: TGTGCCAGCAGCTTCCGCATCCCGTTCGAAGAAGCTTTCTTT
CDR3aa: CASSFRIPFEEAFF

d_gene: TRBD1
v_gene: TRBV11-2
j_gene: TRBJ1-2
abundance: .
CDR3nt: TGTGCCAGCAGCTCCCCTCGGACAGGGGACATCAGGGGCTATGGCTACACCTTC
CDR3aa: CASSSPRTGDIRGYGYTF

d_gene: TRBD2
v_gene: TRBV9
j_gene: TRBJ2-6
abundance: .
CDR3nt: TGTGCCAGCAGCGTAGCGGGAGGCTCTGGGGCCAACGTCCTGACTTTC
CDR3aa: CASSVAGGSGANVLTF

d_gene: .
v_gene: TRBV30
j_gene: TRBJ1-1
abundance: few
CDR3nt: TGTGCCTGGAGTGTACAAATTTCAGGGAGCTCTGAAGCTTTCTTT
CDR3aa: CAWSVQISGSSEAFF

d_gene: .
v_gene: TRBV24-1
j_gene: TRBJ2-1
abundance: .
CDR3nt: TGTGCCACCAGTGGGGGGGCCGTAACCTACAATGAGCAGTTCTTC
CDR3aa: CATSGGAVTYNEQFF

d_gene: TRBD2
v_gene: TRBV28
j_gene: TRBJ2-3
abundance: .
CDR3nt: TGTGCCAGCAGTACATTAGCGGGAGTGGGAGCAGATACGCAGTATTTT
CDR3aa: CASSTLAGVGADTQYF

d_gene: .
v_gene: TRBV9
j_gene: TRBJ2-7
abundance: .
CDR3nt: TGTGCCAGCAGCGATAGGGACCGTCAGTACTTC
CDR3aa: CASSDRDRQYF

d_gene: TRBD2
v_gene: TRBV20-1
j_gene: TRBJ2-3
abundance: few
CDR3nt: TGCAGTGCTACACTAGCGGGATGGGGGACAGATACGCAGTATTTT
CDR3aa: CSATLAGWGTDTQYF

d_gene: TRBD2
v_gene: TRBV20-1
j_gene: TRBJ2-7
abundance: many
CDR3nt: TGCAGTGCTAGCGGGGGGACTCTCTCCTACGAGCAGTACTTC
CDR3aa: CSASGGTLSYEQYF

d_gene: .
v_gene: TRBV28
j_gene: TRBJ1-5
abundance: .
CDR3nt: TGTGCCAGCAGTCCCCGTTCTTTGGGGGATAGCAATCAGCCCCAGCATTTT
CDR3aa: CASSPRSLGDSNQPQHF

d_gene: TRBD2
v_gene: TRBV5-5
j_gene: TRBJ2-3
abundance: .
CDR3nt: TGTGCCAGCAGCTTAGGGACTAGCGGGAGGGCCGACACAGATACGCAGTATTTT
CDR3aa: CASSLGTSGRADTDTQYF

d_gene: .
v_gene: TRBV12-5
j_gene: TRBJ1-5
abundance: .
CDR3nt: TGTGCTAGTGGTTTGGTACCCAGCAGGCCGGATCAGCCCCAGCATTTT
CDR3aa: CASGLVPSRPDQPQHF

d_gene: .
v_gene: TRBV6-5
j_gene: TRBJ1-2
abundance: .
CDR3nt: TGTGCCAGCAGTTACTCAGTAACAGCTAACTATGGCTACACCTTC
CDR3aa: CASSYSVTANYGYTF

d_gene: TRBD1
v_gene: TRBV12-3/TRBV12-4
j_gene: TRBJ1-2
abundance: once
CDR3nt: TGTGCCAGCAGGCTCGACAGGGGGGGCTATGGCTACACCTTC
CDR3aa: CASRLDRGGYGYTF

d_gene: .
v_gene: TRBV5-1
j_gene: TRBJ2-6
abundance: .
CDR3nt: TGCGCCAGCAGCTCTGCGAGGGGTTCTGGGGCCAACGTCCTGACTTTC
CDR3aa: CASSSARGSGANVLTF

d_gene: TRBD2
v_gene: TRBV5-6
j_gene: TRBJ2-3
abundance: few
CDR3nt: TGTGCCAGCAGCTTTCCTAAGCGGGGTCCCTCCGGAGATACGCAGTATTTT
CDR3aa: CASSFPKRGPSGDTQYF

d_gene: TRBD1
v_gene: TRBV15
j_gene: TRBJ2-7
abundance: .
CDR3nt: TGTGCCACCAGCAGATGGACAGGGGGAACCTACGAGCATTACTTC
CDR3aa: CATSRWTGGTYEHYF

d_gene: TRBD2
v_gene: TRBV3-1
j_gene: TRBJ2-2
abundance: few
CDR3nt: TGTGCCAGCAGCCAACGGCGGGAGTCGGCCGGGGAGCTGTTTTTT
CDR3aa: CASSQRRESAGELFF

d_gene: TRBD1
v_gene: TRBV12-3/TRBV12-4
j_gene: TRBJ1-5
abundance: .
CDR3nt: TGTGCCAGCAGTTTAATTCAGGGGGCGAATCAGCCCCAGCATTTT
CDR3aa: CASSLIQGANQPQHF

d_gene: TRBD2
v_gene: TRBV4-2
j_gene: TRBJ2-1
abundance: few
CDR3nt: TGTGCCAGCAGCCAAGACCCGGGACTAGCTGGCAATGAGCAGTTCTTC
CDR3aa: CASSQDPGLAGNEQFF

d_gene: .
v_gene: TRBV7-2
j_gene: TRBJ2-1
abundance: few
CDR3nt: TGTGCCAGCAGCTTAACTACCAGCTCCTACAATGAGCAGTTCTTC
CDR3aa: CASSLTTSSYNEQFF

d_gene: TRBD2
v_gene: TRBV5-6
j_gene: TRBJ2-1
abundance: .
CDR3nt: TGTGCCAGCAGCTCTAGCGGGGGCCGCTCCTACAATGAGCAGTTCTTC
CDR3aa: CASSSSGGRSYNEQFF

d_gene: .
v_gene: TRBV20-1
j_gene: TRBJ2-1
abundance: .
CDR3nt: TGCAGTGCTTATCAGGTACAGCAGTACAATGAGCAGTTCTTC
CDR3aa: CSAYQVQQYNEQFF

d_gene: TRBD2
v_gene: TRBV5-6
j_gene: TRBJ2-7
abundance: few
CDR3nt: TGTGCCAGCAGCTCCGGGACTAGGCCCTACGAGCAGTACTTC
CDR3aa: CASSSGTRPYEQYF

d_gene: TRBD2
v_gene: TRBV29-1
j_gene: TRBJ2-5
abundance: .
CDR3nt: TGCAGCGTTGAAATGGTCCTAGCGGGAGGCCATCAAGAGACCCAGTACTTC
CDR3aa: CSVEMVLAGGHQETQYF

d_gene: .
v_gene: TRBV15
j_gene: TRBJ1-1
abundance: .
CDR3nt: TGTGCCACCAGCAGAGACGGGTCGACGGTTAACACTGAAGCTTTCTTT
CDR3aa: CATSRDGSTVNTEAFF

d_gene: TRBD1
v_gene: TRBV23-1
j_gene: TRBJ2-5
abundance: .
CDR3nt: TGCGCCAGCAGTCCCTCGAGGACAGGGGGCTGCGGGGAAGAGACCCAGTACTTC
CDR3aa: CASSPSRTGGCGEETQYF

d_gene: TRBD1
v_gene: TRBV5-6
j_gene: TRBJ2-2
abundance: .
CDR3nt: TGTGCCAGCAGCTTGCGGCGGACAGGGCCTTACACCGGGGAGCTGTTTTTT
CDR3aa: CASSLRRTGPYTGELFF

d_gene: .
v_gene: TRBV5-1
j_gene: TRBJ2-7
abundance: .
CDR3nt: TGCGCCAGCAGCAAGGAGGGACCCCCGTCCTACGAGCAGTACTTC
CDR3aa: CASSKEGPPSYEQYF

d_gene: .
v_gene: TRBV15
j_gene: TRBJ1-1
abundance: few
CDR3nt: TGTGCCACCACCCCCGGGCCACACACTGAAGCTTTCTTT
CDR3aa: CATTPGPHTEAFF